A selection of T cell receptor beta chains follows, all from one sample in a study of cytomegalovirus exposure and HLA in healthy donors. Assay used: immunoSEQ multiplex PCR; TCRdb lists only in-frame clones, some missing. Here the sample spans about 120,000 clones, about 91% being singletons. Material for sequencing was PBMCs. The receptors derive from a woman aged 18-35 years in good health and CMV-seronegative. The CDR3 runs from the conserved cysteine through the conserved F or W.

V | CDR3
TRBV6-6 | CASSPGPLPSYEQYF
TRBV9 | CASSPQITGYGYTF
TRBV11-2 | CASRPRGGYEQYF
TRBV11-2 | CASSLYAGYAEAFF
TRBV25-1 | CASKGTPAEGNYGYTF
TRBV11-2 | CASSLEVMGPYGYTF
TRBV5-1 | CASSLISTGNEQFF
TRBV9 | CASSSLLGYTF
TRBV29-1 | CSVGQGMGEKLFF
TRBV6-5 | CASSYDGSSTNEKLFF
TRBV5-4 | CASSRDQGAGTEAFF
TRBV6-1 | CASSEEVANYGYTF
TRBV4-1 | CASSQWGGRGRVVTEAFF
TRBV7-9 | CASSLQNKNTEAFF
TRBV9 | CASSVAGQGALGEKLFF
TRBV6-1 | CASNPTGNYGYTF
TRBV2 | CASGSRGAYNEQFF
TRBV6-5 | CASSQTGNTEAFF
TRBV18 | CASSPPATGFGNTIYF
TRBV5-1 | CASGQGETQYF
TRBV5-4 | CASTSFKDSQETQYF
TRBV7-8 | CASSLAGTEYNEQFF
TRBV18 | CASSPPGGPYEQYF
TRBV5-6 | CASSQPTGAYGYTF
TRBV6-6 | CASSYIGLKDQPQHF
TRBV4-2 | CASSQDVGSGGPRQGELFF
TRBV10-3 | CAIMGANTEAFF
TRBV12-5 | CASAVGGQIQETQYF
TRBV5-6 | CASSRALAGGYNEQFF
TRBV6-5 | CASSYGAGGTYEQYF
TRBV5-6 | CASTHPVQGDRTQYF
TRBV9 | CASSAGTGDRTIYF
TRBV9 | CASSVATRGPQYF
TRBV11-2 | CASSLVRGSTSSYEQYF
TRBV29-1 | CSVAGFSYEQYF
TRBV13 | CASSLDWVAGGSDTQYF
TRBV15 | CATSRDLVTGQINF
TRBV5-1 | CASSLWGSAGNTEAFF
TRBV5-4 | CASSRDSPYEQYF
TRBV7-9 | CASRPRRREQETQYF
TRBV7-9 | CASSSTGYELFF
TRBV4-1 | CASSPSGQGVWGGYTF
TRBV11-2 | CASSLYGSNQPQHF
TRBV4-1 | CASSQEGRTEAFF
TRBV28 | CASSLLDRVGEKLFF
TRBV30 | CARATAGGLDEQFF
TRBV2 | CASSSGTGNTIYF
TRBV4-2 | CASSQGRGGGSSYNEQFF
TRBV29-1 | CSVSGLAGGLDTQYF
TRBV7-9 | CASSLGLSETQYF
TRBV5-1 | CASSLMVQNEQFF
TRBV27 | CASSLGGRATEAFF
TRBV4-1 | CASSQGQHSNQPQHF
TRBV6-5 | CASSYDRWNTEAFF
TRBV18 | CASSPNSDQGLLAFF
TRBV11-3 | CASSLLRTSGGRTDTQYF
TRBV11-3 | CASSRRQENTEAFF
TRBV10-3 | CAIRDSENQPQHF